Below, 13 T cell receptor beta chains from the same sample are listed, as sequenced in a study of T-cell memory formation after mild COVID-19. MiXCR was run by TCRdb on the 5' RACE reads, yielding one entry per CDR3 protein. The sample includes about 100,000 distinct CDR3 sequences, 11% of them seen just once. Material: PBMCs or a T cell subset sorted from them (not recorded which). The source is a young man who had mild COVID-19 (a few samples of this study predate the infection). Cell type and time point are not known.

V and J are TRBV11-2 and TRBJ2-1; 13 positions match TRBD2. The V gene's germline CDR1 is SGHAT and CDR2 FQNNGV. This CDR3 region has 19 residues. J was trimmed by 2 bases and V by 1 base; bases with no gene match: 8. This CDR3 reads CASSLGTGTSGVAYNEQFF. The CDR3 region has the DNA TGTGCCAGCAGCTTAGGTACAGGGACTAGCGGGGTTGCCTACAATGAGCAGTTCTTC.

This chain uses TRBV7-3 with TRBJ1-1, with 9 bases identical to TRBD1. Losses at the gene ends were 5 bases for V and 1 base for J; bases not matched to a gene: 2. Germline V gives CDR1 SGHTA, CDR2 FQGTGA. The CDR3 spans 14 residues. The CDR3 coding sequence is TGTGCCAGCAGCACGGACAGGGGGAACACTGAAGCTTTCTTT. Translating it yields CASSTDRGNTEAFF.

The sample holds a few counts of this clonotype. The chain has TRBV27 and TRBJ2-7; D call uncertain. CDR1 is MNHEY, CDR2 SMNVEV, per germline (reference sequence). This CDR3 comprises 14 residues. V lost 8 bases to trimming and J lost 3 bases, with 17 bases between them. CDR3 loop: CASGPGRSLYEQYF. As DNA, the CDR3 is TGTGCCAGCGGACCCGGACGGTCCCTCTACGAGCAGTACTTC.

This chain joins TRBV28 and TRBJ1-1, with D uncertain. CDR1 is MDHEN, CDR2 SYDVKM, per germline. The germline V and J ends were trimmed by 5 bases and 7 bases, with 8 bases remaining between them. The length of the CDR3 is 11 residues. The CDR3 here is CASSPNDEAFF. In nucleotides, the CDR3 is TGTGCCAGCAGTCCTAATGATGAAGCTTTCTTT.

This clonotype appeared a few times. The chain employs TRBV29-1 and TRBJ2-5, with D perhaps matching TRBD2 (6 bases). Germline V gene data show CDR1 as SQVTM and CDR2 as ANQGSEA. The CDR3 totals 12 residues. The V and J ends lost 3 bases and 2 bases respectively, with 7 bases between them. The CDR3 sequence is CSVDGGQETQYF. The DNA of the CDR3 is TGCAGCGTTGATGGGGGGCAAGAGACCCAGTACTTC.

CDR3 amino acids: CASSLEPTSLKNIQYF. The CDR3 DNA reads TGCGCCAGCAGCCTAGAACCCACTAGTCTCAAAAACATTCAGTACTTC. This rearrangement joins TRBV4-1 to TRBJ2-4; the D gene is possibly TRBD2 (5 bases). The V gene's germline CDR1 is MGHRA and CDR2 YSYEKL. V lost 4 bases to trimming and J lost 3 bases, with 16 bases between them. The CDR3 totals 16 residues.

This clonotype occurred many times. The chain recombines TRBV29-1 with TRBJ2-1, with 12 bases matching TRBD1. J gave up 9 bases and V 6 bases, and 12 bases lay outside the gene matches. This CDR3 contains 15 residues. The V gene's germline CDR1 is SQVTM and CDR2 ANQGSEA. The CDR3 loop is CSVLRDRGRLGEQFF. For the CDR3, the DNA is TGCAGCGTGCTCCGGGACAGGGGGCGCTTGGGTGAGCAGTTCTTC.

This clonotype was observed at least ten times. The rearrangement uses TRBV29-1 and TRBJ2-3; TRBD1 might be the D (5 bases). This CDR3 has 14 residues. V shed 3 bases and J shed 3 bases, with 13 bases lying between them. Germline V CDR1 and CDR2: SQVTM, ANQGSEA. The CDR3 loop is CSVDDSISTDTQYF. In nucleotides, the CDR3 is TGCAGCGTTGACGACAGCATCTCAACAGATACGCAGTATTTT.

V gene TRBV12-3 or TRBV12-4 combines with J gene TRBJ1-5; D is perhaps TRBD1 (6 bases). V was cut by 5 bases and J by 1 base, with 15 bases left in between. The CDR3 runs 16 residues. DNA of the CDR3: TGTGCCAGCAGTCCGCATACCAGGGGAAGCAATCAGCCCCAGCATTTT. It is translated as CASSPHTRGSNQPQHF.

This clonotype was picked up many times. V and J are TRBV7-6 and TRBJ2-4; D not certain. CDR1 and CDR2 (germline): SGHVS, FNYEAQ. The CDR3 loop spans 14 amino acids. V was trimmed by 1 base and J by 8 bases, leaving 12 bases between them. This CDR3 reads CASSLGPISDIQYF. The CDR3 bases are TGTGCCAGCAGCTTAGGTCCTATAAGTGACATTCAGTACTTC.

This clonotype was seen a handful of times. The chain combines TRBV12-3 or TRBV12-4 with TRBJ1-6; D is perhaps TRBD1 (5 bases). The CDR3 is 17 residues long. The germline V and J ends were trimmed by 1 base and 4 bases, with 14 bases remaining between them. CDR3 sequence: CASSLGDPRSYNSPLHF. CDR3 coding DNA: TGTGCCAGCAGTTTAGGGGACCCTCGATCTTATAATTCACCCCTCCACTTT.

This clonotype was detected only a few times. The rearrangement uses TRBV2 and TRBJ2-5, with 7 bases identical to TRBD1. The CDR3 totals 14 residues. CDR1 is SNHLY and CDR2 is FYNNEI in the germline V gene. V gave up 8 bases and J gave up 5 bases; unmatched junction bases: 11. The CDR3, as DNA: TGTGCCAGCCGTCGGACAGGATCCGACGAGACCCAGTACTTC. Its translation is CASRRTGSDETQYF. Complete variable domain (other parts from reference TRBV2 and TRBJ2-5): EPEVTQTPSHQVTQMGQEVILRCVPISNHLYFYWYRQILGQKVEFLVSFYNNEISEKSEIFDDQFSVERPDGSNFTLKIRSTKLEDSAMYFCASRRTGSDETQYFGPGTRLLVL.

Ten or more counts support this clonotype. The chain couples TRBV7-3 to TRBJ2-3, with D possibly matching TRBD1 (7 bases). The germline V gene encodes CDR1 SGHTA and CDR2 FQGTGA. This CDR3 has 15 amino acids. V lost 2 bases and J lost 2, with 11 bases in between. The CDR3 sequence is CASSLGGTDTDTQYF. In DNA form, the CDR3 reads TGTGCCAGCAGCTTAGGAGGGACAGACACAGATACGCAGTATTTT.